Below are 26 T cell receptor beta chains sequenced from a single sample in a study of cytotoxic CD8 clonotypes in ibrutinib-treated CLL. Sequencing used immunoSEQ multiplex PCR; TCRdb keeps in-frame clones, though not all of them. The sample yields 100,000 to 150,000 clones, approximately 83% seen once. The sequences come from PBMCs, collected after 24 months of ibrutinib treatment. The receptors stem from a human donor with chronic lymphocytic leukemia.

The chain recombines TRBV19 with TRBJ1-5; 8 bases line up with TRBD1. V lost 6 bases, J lost 5 bases, and 12 bases stayed unmatched. The CDR3 spans 16 residues. CDR1 and CDR2 from the germline V gene are LNHDA and SQIVND (reference sequence). CDR3 nucleotides: TGTGCCAGTAGCAAAATTCAGGGGGCGCGGGATCAGCCCCAGCATTTT. Translating gives CASSKIQGARDQPQHF. Full variable domain (missing parts from reference TRBV19 and TRBJ1-5): DGGITQSPKYLFRKEGQNVTLSCEQNLNHDAMYWYRQDPGQGLRLIYYSQIVNDFQKGDIAEGYSVSREKKESFPLTVTSAQKNPTAFYLCASSKIQGARDQPQHFGDGTRLSIL.

Here the CDR3 reads CASSLGPGETQYF. The CDR3 coding sequence is TGTGCCAGCAGCTTGGGGCCCGGGGAGACCCAGTACTTC. The chain is built from TRBV7-2 and TRBJ2-5; D might be TRBD1 (5 bases). Germline CDR1 is SGHTA and CDR2 is FQGNSA. V lost 3 bases to trimming and J lost 5 bases, with 10 bases between them. This CDR3 comprises 13 residues.

The chain recombines TRBV18 with TRBJ2-1; the D is unclear. V gave up 1 base and J gave up 6 bases, with 10 bases separating them. Per germline, CDR1 KGHSH and CDR2 LQKENI. The CDR3 length is 14 residues. For the CDR3, the DNA is TGTGCCAGCTCACCACACCCCATGCCCAATGAGCAGTTCTTC. This encodes CASSPHPMPNEQFF.

The genes are TRBV21-1 and TRBJ1-6. TRBV21-1 is a pseudogene. This CDR3 has 16 residues. The CDR3 DNA sequence: TGTGCCAGCAGCAAAGCTCGGGGCTCCCCCTCTTCACCCCTCCACTTT. This translates into CASSKARGSPSSPLHF.

This clone was detected only once. This sequence joins TRBV27 and TRBJ1-1, with D tentatively TRBD1 (5 bases). In germline, CDR1 is MNHEY, CDR2 SMNVEV (reference sequence). The CDR3 is 15 amino acids. Trimming left V 4 bases short and J 8 bases short, with 20 bases between. This CDR3 reads CASSYNRDRGPEAFF. The DNA of the CDR3 is TGTGCCAGCAGTTACAACCGGGACCGAGGTCCGGAAGCTTTCTTT.

J is TRBJ2-1 and V is TRBV7-9; D may be TRBD1 or TRBD2 (5 bases each). Germline values: CDR1 SEHNR, CDR2 FQNEAQ (reference sequence). V shed 7 bases and J shed 7 bases, with 20 bases lying between them. The length of the CDR3 is 15 residues. Here the CDR3 reads CASTLRGVGVNEQFF. The CDR3 bases are TGTGCCAGCACCCTCAGAGGGGTCGGGGTTAATGAGCAGTTCTTC.

This clone has just a few counts. This chain links TRBV5-4 with TRBJ1-2; D not certain. Germline CDR1 is SGHNT and CDR2 is YYREEE (reference sequence). V was pared by 0 bases and J by 8 bases, with 8 bases between. The CDR3 runs 12 residues. Here the CDR3 reads CASSLDSRGYTF. In DNA form, the CDR3 reads TGTGCCAGCAGCTTGGACAGCCGGGGCTACACCTTC.

This chain connects TRBV5-1 to TRBJ1-2; D ambiguous. Germline V lookup: CDR1 SGHRS, CDR2 YFSETQ. V lost 7 bases to trimming and J lost 8 bases, with 12 bases between them. This CDR3 is 11 amino acids long. CDR3 residues: CASRGVNGYTF. The CDR3 DNA follows: TGCGCCAGCCGGGGAGTAAACGGCTACACCTTC.

V is TRBV29-1 and J is TRBJ1-4, with TRBD1 identical over 8 bases. In germline, CDR1 is SQVTM, CDR2 ANQGSEA. J lost 7 bases, V lost 0 bases, and 4 bases had no gene match. This CDR3 spans 14 amino acids. The CDR3 DNA sequence: TGCAGCGTTGAAGAAGGACAGGGAAGTGAAAAACTGTTTTTT. This gives the protein CSVEEGQGSEKLFF.

This sequence joins TRBV7-2 and TRBJ2-5; 10 nucleotides agree with TRBD2. After removal of 3 bases from V and 5 bases from J, the junction contained 6 bases not matched to a gene. The CDR3 length is 15 residues. CDR1 SGHTA and CDR2 FQGNSA come from the germline V gene. The CDR3 protein is CASSLASGSGETQYF. The CDR3 DNA reads as TGTGCCAGCAGCTTGGCTAGCGGGAGCGGGGAGACCCAGTACTTC.

The rearrangement joins TRBV19 to TRBJ2-3; tentative D call: TRBD1 (5 bases). Trimming pared 2 bases from V and 6 bases from J, leaving 12 bases between. This CDR3 has 14 amino acids. From germline, CDR1 is LNHDA and CDR2 SQIVND (reference sequence). The CDR3 DNA sequence: TGTGCCAGTAGTATAAGACAGCTTCAGGATACGCAGTATTTT. Protein sequence: CASSIRQLQDTQYF.

The chain has TRBV5-8 and TRBJ1-1; D unresolved. V was clipped by 0 bases and J by 4 bases, with 7 bases between them. The CDR3 has 13 residues. From germline, CDR1 is SGHTS and CDR2 YDEGEE. The CDR3 nucleotides read TGTGCCAGCAGCTTGGTTGTCGGCACTGAAGCTTTCTTT. Translation gives CASSLVVGTEAFF. Drawing the rest from reference TRBV5-8 and TRBJ1-1, the complete variable domain is EAGVTQSPTHLIKTRGQQATLRCSPISGHTSVYWYQQALGLGLQFLLWYDEGEERNRGNFPPRFSGRQFPNYSSELNVNALELEDSALYLCASSLVVGTEAFFGQGTRLTVV.

This clone was observed a handful of times. Other nucleotide sequences from this sample produce the same CDR3. J is TRBJ1-3 and V is TRBV28; no reliable D call. The V gene's germline CDR1 is MDHEN and CDR2 SYDVKM. V was trimmed by 1 base and J by 1 base, leaving 2 bases between them. The CDR3 consists of 13 residues. DNA of the CDR3: TGTGCCAGCAGTTTATCGTCTGGAAACACCATATATTTT. Translation: CASSLSSGNTIYF.

V gene TRBV10-3 combines with J gene TRBJ1-2; the match to TRBD1 covers 9 bases. The V gene end was trimmed by 7 bases and the J gene end by 11 bases; junction bases not matched to a gene: 11. The CDR3 is made up of 13 amino acids. Germline CDR1 reads ENHRY; CDR2 reads SYGVKD. CDR3: CAITLIQGARYTF. Here the CDR3 DNA reads TGTGCCATCACCCTGATACAGGGGGCGCGGTACACCTTC.

The gene calls are TRBV7-6 and TRBJ2-2; D is perhaps TRBD1 (6 bases). This CDR3 is built from 18 residues. The germline CDR1 and CDR2 sequences are SGHVS and FNYEAQ. V dropped 6 bases and J dropped 0 bases, with 20 bases sitting between them. CDR3 in DNA: TGTGCCAGCAGAGCTACCCCCCTTGGGGGCGCGAACACCGGGGAGCTGTTTTTT. Protein sequence: CASRATPLGGANTGELFF.

The J gene is TRBJ2-4, the V gene TRBV4-3; D gene unclear. The CDR3 consists of 13 residues. The germline CDR1 and CDR2 sequences are LGHNA and YSLEER. V shed 0 bases and J shed 8 bases, with 8 bases lying between them. CDR3 in DNA: TGCGCCAGCAGCCAAGATCGCGTGGACATTCAGTACTTC. Encoded protein: CASSQDRVDIQYF.

The chain has TRBV25-1 and TRBJ2-6; no definite D call. The length of the CDR3 is 17 residues. The germline CDR1 and CDR2 sequences are MGHDK and SYGVNS. The germline V and J ends were trimmed by 4 bases and 0 bases, with 13 bases remaining between them. The CDR3 DNA sequence: TGTGCCAGCAGTGCCAAACCTCCTAACTCTGGGGCCAACGTCCTGACTTTC. Protein: CASSAKPPNSGANVLTF.

The chain carries TRBV28 and TRBJ2-3, with 8 positions matching TRBD2. CDR3 length: 14 amino acids. The ends lost 8 bases at V and 0 bases at J; junction bases unmatched: 4. Germline V gene data show CDR1 as MDHEN and CDR2 as SYDVKM. The CDR3 loop reads CASSPSGSTDTQYF. As DNA, the CDR3 is TGTGCCAGCTCCCCTAGCGGGAGCACAGATACGCAGTATTTT.

This chain connects TRBV15 to TRBJ1-3; D is undetermined. Trimming left V 0 bases short and J 0 bases short, with 6 bases between. Germline CDR1 LNHNV, CDR2 YYDKDF (reference sequence). The length of the CDR3 is 15 residues. CDR3 bases: TGTGCCACCAGCAGAGATTACAGCTCTGGAAACACCATATATTTT. Translating it yields CATSRDYSSGNTIYF.

This clone came up a few times. This chain connects TRBV20-1 to TRBJ1-2; no definite D call. From germline, CDR1 is DFQATT and CDR2 SNEGSKA (reference sequence). This CDR3 spans 11 amino acids. The V gene lost 4 bases and the J gene lost 3 bases, with 6 bases spanning the gap. The CDR3 is CSAIGHYGYTF. CDR3 in DNA: TGCAGTGCTATTGGGCACTATGGCTACACCTTC.

This clone showed up just a few times. The chain recombines TRBV2 with TRBJ2-7; weak D call: TRBD1 (5 bases). This CDR3 comprises 13 residues. Per the germline V gene, CDR1 is SNHLY and CDR2 is FYNNEI. Trimming took 1 base from V and 1 from J, leaving 5 bases between them. CDR3 amino acids: CASSEGQSYEQYF. CDR3 bases: TGTGCCAGCAGTGAAGGACAGTCCTACGAGCAGTACTTC.

The V gene is TRBV30, the J gene TRBJ1-5; weak D call: TRBD1 (5 bases). The CDR3 spans 15 residues. The germline V gene has CDR1 GTSNPN and CDR2 SVGIG (reference sequence). V lost 3 bases and J lost 3, with 15 bases in between. CDR3 in amino acids: CAWSPPGRNNQPQHF. The CDR3 bases are TGTGCCTGGAGCCCCCCGGGGCGTAACAATCAGCCCCAGCATTTT.

This clone was recorded only once. The J gene is TRBJ2-1, the V gene TRBV2; 9 nucleotides match TRBD2. Germline assignment: CDR1 SNHLY and CDR2 FYNNEI. V lost 2 bases to trimming and J lost 12 bases; unmatched junction nucleotides: 11. The length of the CDR3 is 15 residues. This CDR3 is CASSESTSGRRWQFF. The CDR3 DNA reads as TGTGCCAGCAGTGAATCCACTAGCGGGCGTCGATGGCAGTTCTTC. Filled out from reference TRBV2 and TRBJ2-1, the complete variable domain reads EPEVTQTPSHQVTQMGQEVILRCVPISNHLYFYWYRQILGQKVEFLVSFYNNEISEKSEIFDDQFSVERPDGSNFTLKIRSTKLEDSAMYFCASSESTSGRRWQFFGPGTRLTVL.

The chain links TRBV5-1 to TRBJ2-1; 15 nucleotides line up with TRBD2. The junction had 7 bases not matched to a gene; V was cut back by 4 bases and J by 8 bases. The V gene's germline CDR1 is SGHRS and CDR2 YFSETQ. The CDR3 has 16 residues. The CDR3 nucleotides are TGCGCCAGCAGCCGAAGGACTAGCGGGGGGGCCTATGAGCAGTTCTTC. It codes for CASSRRTSGGAYEQFF.

The V gene is TRBV5-4, the J gene TRBJ2-3; the match to TRBD2 covers 8 bases. The V gene end was trimmed by 3 bases and the J gene end by 5 bases; junction bases not matched to a gene: 5. Germline V gives CDR1 SGHNT, CDR2 YYREEE (reference sequence). The CDR3 has 14 residues. The CDR3 bases are TGTGCCAGCAGCTCCAGGGCGGGAGGAGATACGCAGTATTTT. Translating it yields CASSSRAGGDTQYF.

This chain connects TRBV6-6 to TRBJ1-2; 12 nucleotides agree with TRBD1. Germline-derived CDR1 and CDR2 are MNHNY and SVGAGI (reference sequence). The CDR3 spans 16 residues. The V and J ends lost 4 bases and 8 bases, in that order; junction bases with no gene match: 11. DNA of the CDR3: TGTGCCAGCAGTTCCGATGGGACAGGGGGCATTCGGGGCTACACCTTC. This translates into CASSSDGTGGIRGYTF.